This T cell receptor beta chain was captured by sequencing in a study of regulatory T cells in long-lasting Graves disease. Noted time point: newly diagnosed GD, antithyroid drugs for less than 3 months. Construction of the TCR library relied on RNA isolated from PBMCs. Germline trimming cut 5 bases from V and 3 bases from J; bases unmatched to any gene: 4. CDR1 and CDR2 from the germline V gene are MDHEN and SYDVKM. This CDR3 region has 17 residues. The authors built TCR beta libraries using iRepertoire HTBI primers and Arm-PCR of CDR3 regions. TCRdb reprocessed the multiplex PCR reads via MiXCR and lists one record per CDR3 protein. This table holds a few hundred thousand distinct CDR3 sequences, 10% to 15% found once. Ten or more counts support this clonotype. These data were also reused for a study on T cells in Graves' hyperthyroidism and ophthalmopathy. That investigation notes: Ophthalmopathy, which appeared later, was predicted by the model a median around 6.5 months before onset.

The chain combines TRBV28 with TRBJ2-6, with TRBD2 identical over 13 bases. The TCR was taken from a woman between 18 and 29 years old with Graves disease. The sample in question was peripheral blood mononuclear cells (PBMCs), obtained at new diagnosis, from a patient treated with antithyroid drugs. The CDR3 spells CASSKLAGGYGANVLTF. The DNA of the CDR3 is TGTGCCAGCAGTAAACTAGCGGGAGGGTATGGGGCCAACGTCCTGACTTTC.